Included here is one T cell receptor beta chain sequence, with context. At least ten counts were recorded for this clonotype. The clone's antigen remains unknown. Base quality data are lacking; no much larger clone is found one base away. This specimen belongs to a study of T cell repertoires in cytomegalovirus infection (dated by TCRdb to 2018 to 2020). Describing the broader study: Donor HLA type was relevant to the analysis, as public TCR beta signatures indicated carriage of CMV infection together with the matching HLA type. Broad study findings and their caveats: In both this cohort and an independent approximately 400-donor cohort, the cumulative frequency of public TCR beta family members distinguished carriers of CMV infection plus the relevant HLA type. The ex vivo response was dominated by HLA-C-restricted CMV-specific TCR beta clonotypes, which also provided the single most frequent clonotype in two of eight donors.

Sequenced on an Illumina HiSeq 1500. TCRdb applied fastp at Q25 and MiXCR to the public reads, then kept only in-frame beta chains. A single entry per CDR3 protein holds the most common genes and DNA from its merged rows. The sample data list some 130,000 distinct CDR3 sequences, and roughly 8.2% of these were observed just once. The ten largest clonotypes hold about 9.4% of the sample. The sequenced sample was PBMCs. The sequence was collected from a human donor in good health (CMV status not recorded). Some clones in this sample may be carry-over from other donors' samples.

At the DNA level, the sequence is TGTGCCAGCAGCTTAGCGGGGACTAGCGGGGACTCGCGGGAGCAGTACTTC. Its product reads: CASSLAGTSGDSREQYF. The chain joins TRBV7-2 to TRBJ2-7; TRBD2 aligns with 13 central bases. CDR3 length: 17 amino acids, cysteine to phenylalanine. The kept DNA is CDR3 alone, 51 bases in frame from the first base. V ends up 0 bases short and J 7 bases short, with an unmatched junction base count of 9. CDR1 is given as SGHTA and CDR2 as FQGNSA, both from the germline V gene.